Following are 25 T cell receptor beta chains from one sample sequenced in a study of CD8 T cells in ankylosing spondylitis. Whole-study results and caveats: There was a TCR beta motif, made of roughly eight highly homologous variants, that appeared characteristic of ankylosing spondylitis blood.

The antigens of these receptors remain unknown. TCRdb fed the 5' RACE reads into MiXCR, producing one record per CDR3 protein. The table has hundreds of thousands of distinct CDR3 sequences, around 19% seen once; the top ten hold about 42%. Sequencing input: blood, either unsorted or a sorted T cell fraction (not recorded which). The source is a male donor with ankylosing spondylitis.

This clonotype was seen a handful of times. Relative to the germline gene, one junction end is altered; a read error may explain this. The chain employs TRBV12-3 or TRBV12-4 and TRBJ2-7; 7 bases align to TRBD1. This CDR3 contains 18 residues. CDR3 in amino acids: CTSSPRDRPPENSYEQYF. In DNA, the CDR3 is TGTACCAGCAGTCCTAGGGACAGACCGCCTGAAAACTCCTACGAGCAGTACTTC.

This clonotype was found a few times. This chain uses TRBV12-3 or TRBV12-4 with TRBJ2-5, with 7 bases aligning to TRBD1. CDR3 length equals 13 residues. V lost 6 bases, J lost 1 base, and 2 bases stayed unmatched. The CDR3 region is CASRRQGQETQYF. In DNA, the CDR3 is TGTGCCAGCAGGCGACAGGGCCAAGAGACCCAGTACTTC.

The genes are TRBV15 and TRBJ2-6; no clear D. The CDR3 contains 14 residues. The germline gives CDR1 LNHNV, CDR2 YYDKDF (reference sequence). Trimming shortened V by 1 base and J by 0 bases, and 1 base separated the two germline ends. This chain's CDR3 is CATSRVSGANVLTF. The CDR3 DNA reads TGTGCCACCAGCAGAGTCTCTGGGGCCAACGTCCTGACTTTC.

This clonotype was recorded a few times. CDR3 nucleotides: TGTGCCAGCAGTTTATCGGCAGGTGGGGACAATGAGCAGTTCTTC. Protein product: CASSLSAGGDNEQFF. The V call is TRBV27, the J call TRBJ2-1; no clear D. V lost 0 bases and J 5 bases, leaving 11 bases between the germline ends. Germline V gene lookup returns CDR1 MNHEY and CDR2 SMNVEV (reference sequence). The CDR3 sequence is 15 residues long.

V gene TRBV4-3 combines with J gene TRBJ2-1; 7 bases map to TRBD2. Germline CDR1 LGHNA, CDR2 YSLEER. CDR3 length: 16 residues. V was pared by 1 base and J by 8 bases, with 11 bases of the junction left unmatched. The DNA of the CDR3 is TGCGCCAGCAGCCAAGTACCCACGGCGGGAGCCCATGAGCAGTTCTTC. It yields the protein CASSQVPTAGAHEQFF.

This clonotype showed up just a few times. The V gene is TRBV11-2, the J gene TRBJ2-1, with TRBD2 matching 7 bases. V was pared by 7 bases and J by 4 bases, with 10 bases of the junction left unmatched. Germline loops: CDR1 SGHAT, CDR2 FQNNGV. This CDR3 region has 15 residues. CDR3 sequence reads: CASNHVREIYNEQFF. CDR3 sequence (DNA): TGTGCCAGCAATCATGTGCGGGAGATTTACAATGAGCAGTTCTTC.

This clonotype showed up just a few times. The CDR3, as DNA: TGCAGCGTCCCCGTCCCAGATACGCAGTATTTT. This gives the protein CSVPVPDTQYF. The rearrangement uses TRBV29-1 and TRBJ2-3; unclear D gene. The CDR3 has 11 residues. The V end was cut by 6 bases, the J end by 4 bases, with 8 bases between. Germline V gene data show CDR1 as SQVTM and CDR2 as ANQGSEA.

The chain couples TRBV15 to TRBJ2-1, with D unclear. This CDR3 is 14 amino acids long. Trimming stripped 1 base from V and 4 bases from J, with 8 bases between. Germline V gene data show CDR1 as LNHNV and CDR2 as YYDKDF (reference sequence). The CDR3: CATSRVGNYNEQFF. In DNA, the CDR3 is TGTGCCACCAGCAGAGTGGGCAATTACAATGAGCAGTTCTTC.

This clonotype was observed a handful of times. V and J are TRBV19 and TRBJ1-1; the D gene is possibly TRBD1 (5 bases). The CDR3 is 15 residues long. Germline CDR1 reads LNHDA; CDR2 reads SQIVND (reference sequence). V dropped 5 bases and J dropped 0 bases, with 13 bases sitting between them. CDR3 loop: CASSPQDGMNTEAFF. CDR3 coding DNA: TGTGCCAGTAGTCCACAGGACGGCATGAACACTGAAGCTTTCTTT.

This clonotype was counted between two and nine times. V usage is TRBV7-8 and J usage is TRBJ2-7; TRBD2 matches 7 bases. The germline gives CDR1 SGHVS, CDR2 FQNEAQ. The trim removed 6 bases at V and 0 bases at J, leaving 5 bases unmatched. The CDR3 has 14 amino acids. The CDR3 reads CASRPTSVSYEQYF. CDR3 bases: TGTGCCAGCAGACCAACTAGCGTCTCCTACGAGCAGTACTTC. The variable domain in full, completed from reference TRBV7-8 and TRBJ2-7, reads GAGVSQSPRYKVAKRGQDVALRCDPISGHVSLFWYQQALGQGPEFLTYFQNEAQLDKSGLPSDRFFAERPEGSVSTLKIQRTQQEDSAVYLCASRPTSVSYEQYFGPGTRLTVT.

DNA of the CDR3: TGTGCCAGCAGCACAACAGCAGGGTTGAGCTCCTACAATGAGCAGTTCTTC. It encodes CASSTTAGLSSYNEQFF. The V call is TRBV7-2, the J call TRBJ2-1; TRBD1 might be the D (5 bases). Looked up from germline, CDR1 is SGHTA and CDR2 is FQGNSA. Trimming pared 5 bases from V and 0 bases from J, leaving 17 bases between. The CDR3 extends over 17 amino acids.

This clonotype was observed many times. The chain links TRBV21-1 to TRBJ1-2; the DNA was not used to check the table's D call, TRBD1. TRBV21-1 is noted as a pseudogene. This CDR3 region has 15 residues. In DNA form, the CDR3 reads TGTGCCAGCAGCAAGCCCCTGTATTCCGACTATGGCTACACCTTC. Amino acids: CASSKPLYSDYGYTF.

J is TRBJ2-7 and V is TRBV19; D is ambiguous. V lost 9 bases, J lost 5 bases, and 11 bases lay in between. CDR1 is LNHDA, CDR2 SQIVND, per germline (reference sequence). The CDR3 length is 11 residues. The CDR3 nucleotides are TGTGCCAGCTTGGCAGGCAACGAGCAGTACTTC. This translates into CASLAGNEQYF.

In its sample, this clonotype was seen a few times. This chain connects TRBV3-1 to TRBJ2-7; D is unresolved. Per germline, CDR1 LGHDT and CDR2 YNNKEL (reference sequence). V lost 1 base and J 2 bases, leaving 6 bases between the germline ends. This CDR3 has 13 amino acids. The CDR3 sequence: CASSQVNPYEQYF. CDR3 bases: TGTGCCAGCAGCCAAGTAAACCCCTACGAGCAGTACTTC.

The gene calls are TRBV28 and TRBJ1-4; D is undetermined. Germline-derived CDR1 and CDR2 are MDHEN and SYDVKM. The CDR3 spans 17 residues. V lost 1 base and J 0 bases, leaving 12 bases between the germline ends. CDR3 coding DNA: TGTGCCAGCAGTTTATCCCTCGACGGTGCAACTAATGAAAAACTGTTTTTT. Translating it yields CASSLSLDGATNEKLFF.

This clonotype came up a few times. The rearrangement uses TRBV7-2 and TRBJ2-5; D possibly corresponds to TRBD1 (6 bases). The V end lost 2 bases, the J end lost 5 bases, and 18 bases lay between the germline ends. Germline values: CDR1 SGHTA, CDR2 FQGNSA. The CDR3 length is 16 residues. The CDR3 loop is CASSLSLGAPRETQYF. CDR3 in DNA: TGTGCCAGCAGCTTATCCCTGGGGGCCCCCCGGGAGACCCAGTACTTC.

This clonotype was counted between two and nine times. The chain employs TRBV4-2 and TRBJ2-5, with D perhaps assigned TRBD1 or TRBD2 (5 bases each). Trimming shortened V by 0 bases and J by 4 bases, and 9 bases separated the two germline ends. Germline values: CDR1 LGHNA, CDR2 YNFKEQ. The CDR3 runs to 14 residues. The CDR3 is CASSQDSGRETQYF. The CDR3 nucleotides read TGTGCCAGCAGCCAAGATTCAGGGAGAGAGACCCAGTACTTC.

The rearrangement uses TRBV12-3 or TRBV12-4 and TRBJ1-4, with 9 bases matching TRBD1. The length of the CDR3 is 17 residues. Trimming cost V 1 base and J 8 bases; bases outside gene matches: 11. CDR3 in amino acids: CASSLEGTGYGMEKLFF. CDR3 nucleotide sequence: TGTGCCAGCAGTTTAGAGGGGACAGGGTATGGGATGGAAAAACTGTTTTTT.

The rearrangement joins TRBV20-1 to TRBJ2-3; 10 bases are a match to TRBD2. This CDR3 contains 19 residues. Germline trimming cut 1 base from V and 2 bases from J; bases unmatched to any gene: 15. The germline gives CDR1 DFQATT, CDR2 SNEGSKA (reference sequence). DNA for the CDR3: TGCAGTGCTAGAGGCACCACAGCGGGAGGGCCTCCAGCCACAGATACGCAGTATTTT. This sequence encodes CSARGTTAGGPPATDTQYF.

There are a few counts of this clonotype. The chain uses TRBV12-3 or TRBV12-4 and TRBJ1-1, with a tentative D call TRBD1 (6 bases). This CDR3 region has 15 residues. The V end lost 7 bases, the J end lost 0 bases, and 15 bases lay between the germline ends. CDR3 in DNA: TGTGCCAGCAACTCATTGGGGGCCTTGAACACTGAAGCTTTCTTT. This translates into CASNSLGALNTEAFF.

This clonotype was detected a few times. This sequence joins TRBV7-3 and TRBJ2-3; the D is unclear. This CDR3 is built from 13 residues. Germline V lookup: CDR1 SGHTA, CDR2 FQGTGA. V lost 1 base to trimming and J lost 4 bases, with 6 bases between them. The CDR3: CASSLNSADTQYF. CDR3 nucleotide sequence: TGTGCCAGCAGCTTAAACAGCGCAGATACGCAGTATTTT.

The CDR3 DNA reads TGCGCCAGCAGCCAAGGGCCGGGGCAATTCTATGGCTACACCTTC. Translated, it gives CASSQGPGQFYGYTF. V and J are TRBV4-1 and TRBJ1-2; a weak D match, TRBD1 (5 bases). This CDR3 has 15 residues. V was pared by 1 base and J by 4 bases, with 13 bases between. Germline CDR1 MGHRA, CDR2 YSYEKL.

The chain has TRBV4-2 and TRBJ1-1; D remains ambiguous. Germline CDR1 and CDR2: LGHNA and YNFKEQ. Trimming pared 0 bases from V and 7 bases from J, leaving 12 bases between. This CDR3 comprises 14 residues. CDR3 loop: CASSQDPERNEAFF. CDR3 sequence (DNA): TGTGCCAGCAGCCAAGATCCCGAACGGAATGAAGCTTTCTTT.

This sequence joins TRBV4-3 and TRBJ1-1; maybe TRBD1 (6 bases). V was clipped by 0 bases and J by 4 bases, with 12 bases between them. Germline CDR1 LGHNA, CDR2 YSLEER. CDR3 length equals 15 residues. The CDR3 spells CASSQDRGAGTEAFF. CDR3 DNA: TGCGCCAGCAGCCAAGATCGGGGGGCCGGCACTGAAGCTTTCTTT.

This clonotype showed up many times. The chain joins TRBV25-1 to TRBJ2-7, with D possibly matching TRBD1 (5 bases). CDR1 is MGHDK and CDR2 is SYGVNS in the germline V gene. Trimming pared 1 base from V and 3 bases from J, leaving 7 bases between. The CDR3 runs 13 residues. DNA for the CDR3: TGTGCCAGCAGTGAATCAGGGAACTACGAGCAGTACTTC. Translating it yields CASSESGNYEQYF.